The rows below give T cell receptor beta chains drawn from one sample of a study of blood T cell repertoires in COVID-19. Data came from immunoSEQ multiplex PCR; TCRdb stores just in-frame clones and leaves some out. This sample has about 310,000 clones, with 87% found just once. The sequencing sample was made of PBMCs or T cells enriched from blood (not recorded which). These receptors all come from a woman between 18 and 30 years old who had recovered from COVID-19. CDR3s include the opening cysteine and the closing phenylalanine or tryptophan. The order of the fields is V gene, J gene, clone size, D gene, CDR3 DNA, CDR3 protein. The D gene is left open where the match is weak. Clone sizes are given selectively: once, few, many, or a class where the clone is expanded.

>TRBV7-9|TRBJ1-1|once|.
TGTGCCAGCAGCTTACAGCCGGAGTGGACTGAAGCTTTCTTT
CASSLQPEWTEAFF
>TRBV6-5|TRBJ2-7|.|.
TGTGCCAGCGTGGGAGTCTCCTACGAGCAGTACTTC
CASVGVSYEQYF
>TRBV7-2|TRBJ2-7|.|TRBD2
TGTGCCAGCAGCTTGACTAGCGGTCGCTACGAGCAGTACTTC
CASSLTSGRYEQYF
>TRBV3-1/TRBV3-2|TRBJ1-1|.|.
TGTGCCAGCAGCCAGCCTCTGGCGGGTCGGGCTTTCTTT
CASSQPLAGRAFF
>TRBV28|TRBJ2-7|.|TRBD2
TGTGCCAGCAGTTTAGGACTAGCGGGAGGGCCCTACGAGCAGTACTTC
CASSLGLAGGPYEQYF
>TRBV19|TRBJ2-1|.|.
TGTGCCAGTAGTATCGGGACACGCACCCACAATGAGCAGTTCTTC
CASSIGTRTHNEQFF
>TRBV10-3|TRBJ2-5|.|.
TGTGCCATCAGTGACTTTAGCGACAGGGCGGCTAAGGGCGGGGAAGAGACCCAGTACTTC
CAISDFSDRAAKGGEETQYF
>TRBV27|TRBJ1-5|.|.
TGTGCCAGCAGTTTATTCAGAAGCAATCAGCCCCAGCATTTT
CASSLFRSNQPQHF
>TRBV9|TRBJ2-1|.|.
TGTGCCAGCAGCGTCCTAGGTCTCAATGAGCAGTTCTTC
CASSVLGLNEQFF
>TRBV19|TRBJ2-7|.|TRBD2
TGTGCCAGTAGCGCCTTGGGGACTAGTTCTGGGCAGTACTTC
CASSALGTSSGQYF